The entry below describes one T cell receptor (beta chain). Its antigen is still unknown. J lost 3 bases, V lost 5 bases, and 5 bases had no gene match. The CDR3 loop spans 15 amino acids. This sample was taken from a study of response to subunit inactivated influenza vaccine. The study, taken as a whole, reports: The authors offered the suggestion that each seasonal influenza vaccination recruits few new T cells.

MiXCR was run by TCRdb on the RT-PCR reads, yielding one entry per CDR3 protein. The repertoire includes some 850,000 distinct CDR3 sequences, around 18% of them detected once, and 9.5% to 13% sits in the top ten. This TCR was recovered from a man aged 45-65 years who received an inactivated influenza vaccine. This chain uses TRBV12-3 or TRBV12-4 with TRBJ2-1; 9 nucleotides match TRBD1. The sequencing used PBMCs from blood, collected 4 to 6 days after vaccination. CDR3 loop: CASSRQGEGYNEQFF. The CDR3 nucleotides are TGTGCCAGCAGTCGACAGGGGGAGGGCTACAATGAGCAGTTCTTC.